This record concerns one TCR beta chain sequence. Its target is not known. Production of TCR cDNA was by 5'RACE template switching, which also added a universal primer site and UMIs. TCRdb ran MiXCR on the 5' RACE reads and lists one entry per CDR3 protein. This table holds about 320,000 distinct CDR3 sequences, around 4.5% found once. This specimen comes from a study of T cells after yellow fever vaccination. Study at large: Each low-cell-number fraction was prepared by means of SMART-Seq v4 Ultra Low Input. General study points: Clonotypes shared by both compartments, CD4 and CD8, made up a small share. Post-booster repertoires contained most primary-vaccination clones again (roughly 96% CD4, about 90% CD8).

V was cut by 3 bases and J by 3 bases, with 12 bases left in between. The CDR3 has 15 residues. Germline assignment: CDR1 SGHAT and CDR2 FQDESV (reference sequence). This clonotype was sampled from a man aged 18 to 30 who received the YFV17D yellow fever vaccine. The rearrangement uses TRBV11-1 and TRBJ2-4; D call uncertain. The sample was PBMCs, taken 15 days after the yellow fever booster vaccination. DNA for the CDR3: TGTGCCAGCAGCTTCCGCAGTACGGACAAAAACATTCAGTACTTC. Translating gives CASSFRSTDKNIQYF.